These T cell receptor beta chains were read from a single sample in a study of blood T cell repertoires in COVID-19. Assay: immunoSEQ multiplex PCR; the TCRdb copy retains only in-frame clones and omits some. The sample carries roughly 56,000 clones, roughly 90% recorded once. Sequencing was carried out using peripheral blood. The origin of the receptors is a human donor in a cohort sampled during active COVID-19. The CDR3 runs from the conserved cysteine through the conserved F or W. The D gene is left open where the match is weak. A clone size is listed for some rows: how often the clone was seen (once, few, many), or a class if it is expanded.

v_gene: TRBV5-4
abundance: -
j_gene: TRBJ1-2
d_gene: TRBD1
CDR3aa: CASSLDRGGGYTF
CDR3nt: TGTGCCAGCAGCTTGGACAGGGGAGGAGGCTACACCTTC

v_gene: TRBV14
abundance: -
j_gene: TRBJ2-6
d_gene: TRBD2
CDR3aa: CASRSGGISSGANVLTF
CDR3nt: TGTGCCAGCAGGAGCGGGGGGATCAGCTCTGGGGCCAACGTCCTGACTTTC

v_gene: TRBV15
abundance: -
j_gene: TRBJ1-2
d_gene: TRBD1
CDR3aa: CATSRDYKATGKYGYTF
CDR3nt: TGTGCCACCAGCAGAGATTATAAGGCGACAGGGAAATATGGCTACACCTTC

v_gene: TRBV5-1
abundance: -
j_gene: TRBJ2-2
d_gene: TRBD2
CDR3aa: CASSRQAGGRQVGELFF
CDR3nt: TGCGCCAGCAGCAGACAAGCGGGGGGGCGTCAAGTCGGGGAGCTGTTTTTT

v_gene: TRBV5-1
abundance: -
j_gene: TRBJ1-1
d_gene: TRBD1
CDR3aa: CASSPGQGNTEAFF
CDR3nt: TGCGCCAGCAGCCCGGGACAGGGGAACACTGAAGCTTTCTTT

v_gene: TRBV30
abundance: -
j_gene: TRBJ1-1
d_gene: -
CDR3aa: CAWSNGRARRAFF
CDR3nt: TGTGCCTGGAGTAATGGGAGGGCACGGCGGGCTTTCTTT

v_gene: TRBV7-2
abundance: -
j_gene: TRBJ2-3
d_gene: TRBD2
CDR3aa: CASSLDRGSGGATDTQYF
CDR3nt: TGTGCCAGCAGCTTAGATCGGGGTAGCGGGGGGGCCACAGATACGCAGTATTTT

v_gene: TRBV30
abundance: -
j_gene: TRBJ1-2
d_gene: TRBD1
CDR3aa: CAWKRGQGLIYGYTF
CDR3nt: TGTGCCTGGAAAAGGGGACAGGGGCTTATCTATGGCTACACCTTC

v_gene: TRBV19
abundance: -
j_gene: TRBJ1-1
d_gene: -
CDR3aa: CASKFGRVVTEAFF
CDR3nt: TGTGCCAGTAAATTTGGCAGGGTAGTCACTGAAGCTTTCTTT

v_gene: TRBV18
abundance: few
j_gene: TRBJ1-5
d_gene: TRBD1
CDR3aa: CASSPYRDSHQPQHF
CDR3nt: TGTGCCAGCTCACCTTACCGGGACAGCCATCAGCCCCAGCATTTT

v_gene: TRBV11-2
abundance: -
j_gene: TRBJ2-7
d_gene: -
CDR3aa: CASSERPYEQYF
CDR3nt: TGTGCCAGCAGCGAGCGTCCCTACGAGCAGTACTTC

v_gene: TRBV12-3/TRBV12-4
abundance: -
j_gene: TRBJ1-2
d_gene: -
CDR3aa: CASSPGVSYGYTF
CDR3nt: TGTGCCAGCAGCCCCGGGGTATCCTATGGCTACACCTTC

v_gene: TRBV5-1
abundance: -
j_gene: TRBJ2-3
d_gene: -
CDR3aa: CASSRSYGGGGDTQYF
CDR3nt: TGCGCCAGCAGTCGGTCGTATGGGGGCGGAGGAGATACGCAGTATTTT

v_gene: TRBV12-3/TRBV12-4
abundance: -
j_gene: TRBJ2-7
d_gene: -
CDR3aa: CASSFGVAYEQYF
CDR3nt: TGTGCCAGCAGTTTCGGAGTAGCCTACGAGCAGTACTTC

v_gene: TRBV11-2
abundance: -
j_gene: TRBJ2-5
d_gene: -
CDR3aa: CASSLGRIQETQYF
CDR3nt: TGTGCCAGCAGCTTAGGGCGGATCCAAGAGACCCAGTACTTC

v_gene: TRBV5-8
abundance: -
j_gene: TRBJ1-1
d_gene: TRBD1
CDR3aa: CASSLGGMNTEAFF
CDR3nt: TGTGCCAGCAGCTTAGGGGGCATGAACACTGAAGCTTTCTTT

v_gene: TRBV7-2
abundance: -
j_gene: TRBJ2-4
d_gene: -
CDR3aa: CASSKYRGGDIQYF
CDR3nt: TGTGCCAGCAGCAAATACAGGGGAGGAGACATTCAGTACTTC

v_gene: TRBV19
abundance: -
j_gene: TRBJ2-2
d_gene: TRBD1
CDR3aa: CASMWDRNTGELFF
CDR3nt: TGTGCCAGTATGTGGGACAGGAACACCGGGGAGCTGTTTTTT

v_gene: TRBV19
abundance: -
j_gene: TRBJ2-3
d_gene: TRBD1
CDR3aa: CASSIVPTGTDTQYF
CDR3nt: TGTGCCAGTAGTATAGTTCCGACAGGGACAGATACGCAGTATTTT

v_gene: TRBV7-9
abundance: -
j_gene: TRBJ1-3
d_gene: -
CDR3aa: CASSLARHSSGNTIYF
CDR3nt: TGTGCCAGCAGCTTAGCTCGACACAGCTCTGGAAACACCATATATTTT

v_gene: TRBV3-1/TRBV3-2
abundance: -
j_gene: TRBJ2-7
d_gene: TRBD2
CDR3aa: CASSQDLGLAGGKSSYEQYF
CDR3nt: TGTGCCAGCAGCCAAGATCTCGGACTAGCGGGGGGCAAAAGCTCCTACGAGCAGTACTTC

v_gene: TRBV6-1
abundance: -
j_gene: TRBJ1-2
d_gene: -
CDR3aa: CASSEGTPLGKGIGYTF
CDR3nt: TGTGCCAGCAGTGAAGGAACACCCCTGGGGAAGGGGATAGGCTACACCTTC

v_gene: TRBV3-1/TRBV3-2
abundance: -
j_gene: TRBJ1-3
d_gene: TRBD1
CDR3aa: CASSQGTGGNTIYF
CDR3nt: TGTGCCAGCAGCCAAGGGACAGGGGGTAACACCATATATTTT

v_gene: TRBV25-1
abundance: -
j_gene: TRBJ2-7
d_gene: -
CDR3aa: CASSETGFSYEQYF
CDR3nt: TGTGCCAGCAGTGAAACAGGGTTCTCCTACGAGCAGTACTTC

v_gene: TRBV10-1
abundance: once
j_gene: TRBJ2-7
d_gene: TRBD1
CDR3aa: CASSRGDSSYEQYF
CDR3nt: TGCGCCAGCAGCCGAGGGGACAGTTCCTACGAGCAGTACTTC

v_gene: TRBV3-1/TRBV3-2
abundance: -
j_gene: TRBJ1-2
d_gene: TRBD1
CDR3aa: CASSLQGAPGYGYTF
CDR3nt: TGTGCCAGCAGCCTACAGGGGGCGCCTGGCTATGGCTACACCTTC

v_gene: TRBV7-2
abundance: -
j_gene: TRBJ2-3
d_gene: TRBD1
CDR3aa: CANGQGNTDTQYF
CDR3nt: TGTGCCAACGGACAGGGAAACACAGATACGCAGTATTTT

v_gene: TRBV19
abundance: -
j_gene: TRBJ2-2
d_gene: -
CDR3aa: CASSIQGLTGELFF
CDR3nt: TGTGCCAGTAGTATCCAGGGGTTAACCGGGGAGCTGTTTTTT

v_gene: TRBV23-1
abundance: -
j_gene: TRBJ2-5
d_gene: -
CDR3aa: CASSQSSGGVGRVLQETQYF
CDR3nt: TGCGCCAGCAGTCAATCATCGGGGGGCGTTGGCAGGGTGCTCCAAGAGACCCAGTACTTC

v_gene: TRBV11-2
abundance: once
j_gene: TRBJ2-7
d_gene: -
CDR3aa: CASSLNHGRGRGAYEQYF
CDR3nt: TGTGCCAGCAGCTTAAATCACGGCAGGGGCAGGGGGGCCTACGAGCAGTACTTC

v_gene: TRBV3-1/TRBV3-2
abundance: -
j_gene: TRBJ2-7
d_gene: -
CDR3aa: CASSQVSGLVYEQYF
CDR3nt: TGTGCCAGCAGCCAAGTTTCGGGATTGGTGTACGAGCAGTACTTC

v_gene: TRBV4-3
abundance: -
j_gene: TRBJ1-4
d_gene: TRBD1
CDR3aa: CASSQELRQGSATNEKLFF
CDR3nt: TGCGCCAGCAGCCAAGAATTAAGACAGGGTTCCGCAACTAATGAAAAACTGTTTTTT

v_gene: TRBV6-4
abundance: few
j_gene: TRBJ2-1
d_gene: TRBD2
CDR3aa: CASSQISGGANEQFF
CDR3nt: TGTGCCAGCAGCCAAATTAGCGGGGGGGCGAATGAGCAGTTCTTC

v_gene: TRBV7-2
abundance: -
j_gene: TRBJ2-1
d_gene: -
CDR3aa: CASSLNHRGEQFF
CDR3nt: TGTGCCAGCAGCTTAAACCACCGCGGTGAGCAGTTCTTC

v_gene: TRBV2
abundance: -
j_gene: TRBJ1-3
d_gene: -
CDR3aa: CASSGRGAGNTIYF
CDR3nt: TGTGCCAGCAGTGGCAGGGGTGCTGGAAACACCATATATTTT

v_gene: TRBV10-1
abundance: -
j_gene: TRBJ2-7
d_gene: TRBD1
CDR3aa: CASSRDRRNEQYF
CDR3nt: TGCGCCAGCAGTAGGGACAGACGAAACGAGCAGTACTTC

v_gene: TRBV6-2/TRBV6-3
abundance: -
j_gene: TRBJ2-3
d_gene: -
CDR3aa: CASSSTGVEYF
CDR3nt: TGTGCCAGCAGTTCGACGGGAGTGGAGTATTTT